What follows are 14 T cell receptor beta chains derived from one specimen sequenced in a study of vaccination and CD4 T cells after COVID-19. Sequencing of cultured CD4+ T cell DNA used the Oncomine TCR Beta short-read assay. MiXCR, run by TCRdb on the PCR reads, gives a single entry per CDR3 protein. The table has some 20,000 distinct CDR3 sequences, about 39% seen once; the top ten hold about 14%. Treatment noted: roughly 10-day PBMC culture with coronavirus spike peptide pools or control peptides (ViraFEST assay). These receptors have no known antigen. What was sequenced was CD4+ T cells from blood, cultured in vitro. These receptors all come from a human donor who had recovered from COVID-19.

The V gene is TRBV6-1, the J gene TRBJ1-2; D may be TRBD1 (5 bases). The CDR3 consists of 17 residues. Looked up from germline, CDR1 is MNHNS and CDR2 is SASEGT. V dropped 0 bases and J dropped 4 bases, with 18 bases sitting between them. CDR3 in amino acids: CASSEALPVRVGYGYTF. The CDR3, as DNA: TGTGCCAGCAGTGAAGCGCTTCCGGTCAGGGTGGGCTATGGCTACACCTTC.

This clonotype is termed medium-sized. This chain joins TRBV6-5 and TRBJ2-4; possibly TRBD1 or TRBD2 for D (5 bases each). Germline assignment: CDR1 MNHEY and CDR2 SVGAGI. This CDR3 spans 14 amino acids. V was trimmed by 2 bases and J by 0 bases, leaving 5 bases between them. The CDR3 sequence is CASSYGTAKNIQYF. CDR3 DNA: TGTGCCAGCAGTTACGGGACAGCCAAAAACATTCAGTACTTC.

By share of the sample, this clonotype is large. The chain combines TRBV7-2 with TRBJ1-5; D gene ambiguous. The CDR3 is made up of 13 amino acids. V shed 5 bases and J shed 5 bases, with 10 bases lying between them. Germline V gene sequence: CDR1 SGHTA, CDR2 FQGNSA. The CDR3 DNA follows: TGTGCCAGCAGCATTCGCGGCGATCAGCCCCAGCATTTT. Amino acids: CASSIRGDQPQHF.

The rearrangement joins TRBV4-3 to TRBJ2-7, with D possibly matching TRBD2 (6 bases). Trimming shortened V by 0 bases and J by 2 bases, and 20 bases separated the two germline ends. This CDR3 is built from 18 residues. Germline CDR1 LGHNA, CDR2 YSLEER. CDR3 nucleotide sequence: TGCGCCAGCAGCCAAGATACTTTTAGTGCGGGACTCCCCTACGAGCAGTACTTC. This gives the protein CASSQDTFSAGLPYEQYF.

This clonotype has more than one count but fewer than ten. The chain couples TRBV10-3 to TRBJ2-7, with 13 bases matching TRBD2. The CDR3 has 18 residues. V gave up 4 bases and J gave up 3 bases; unmatched junction bases: 12. Germline assignment: CDR1 ENHRY and CDR2 SYGVKD. The CDR3 region has the DNA TGTGCCATCAGTGGGCCACCTGGACTAGCGGGAGCCGGCTACGAGCAGTACTTC. It translates to CAISGPPGLAGAGYEQYF.

This clonotype was counted only a few times. The chain combines TRBV20-1 with TRBJ2-2, with TRBD1 matching over 11 bases. Looked up from germline, CDR1 is DFQATT and CDR2 is SNEGSKA (reference sequence). The CDR3 length is 17 residues. The V and J ends lost 3 bases and 5 bases, in that order; junction bases with no gene match: 11. The CDR3: CSARRSGQGVRTGELFF. The CDR3 DNA reads as TGCAGTGCTAGGAGATCGGGACAGGGGGTTCGTACCGGGGAGCTGTTTTTT.

V usage is TRBV6-1 and J usage is TRBJ2-7, with a tentative D call TRBD1 (5 bases). Germline V gene sequence: CDR1 MNHNS, CDR2 SASEGT. The V gene lost 6 bases and the J gene lost 2 bases, with 17 bases spanning the gap. The CDR3 extends over 15 amino acids. DNA of the CDR3: TGTGCCAGCAGCTCTGGGGCGGTGGCAACCTACGAGCAGTACTTC. Translation: CASSSGAVATYEQYF.

The chain is built from TRBV27 and TRBJ1-6; D is unclear. Looked up from germline, CDR1 is MNHEY and CDR2 is SMNVEV (reference sequence). V was shortened by 6 bases and J by 4 bases, with 10 bases between the two germline ends. The CDR3 is made up of 14 amino acids. The CDR3 spells CASRPWIYNSPLHF. CDR3 bases: TGTGCCAGCAGGCCCTGGATTTATAATTCACCCCTCCACTTT.

The chain carries TRBV6-5 and TRBJ1-3; 7 bases fit TRBD1. Germline trimming cut 2 bases from V and 7 bases from J; bases unmatched to any gene: 5. Per germline, CDR1 MNHEY and CDR2 SVGAGI. The CDR3 sequence is 14 residues long. CDR3 nucleotides: TGTGCCAGCAGTTACGACAGGGCTTTGAACACCATATATTTT. Encoded protein: CASSYDRALNTIYF.

This sequence joins TRBV12-3 or TRBV12-4 and TRBJ2-3; D not certain. V gave up 8 bases and J gave up 5 bases, with 20 bases separating them. This CDR3 contains 15 residues. CDR3 sequence (DNA): TGTGCCAGCCTACCTGACGCCTACCTAAAAGATACGCAGTATTTT. Amino acids: CASLPDAYLKDTQYF.

This chain uses TRBV19 with TRBJ1-5; D call uncertain. CDR1 is LNHDA, CDR2 SQIVND, per germline (reference sequence). V was pared by 2 bases and J by 4 bases, with 9 bases between. The CDR3 has 14 amino acids. CDR3 region: CASSIKPGNQPQHF. CDR3 bases: TGTGCCAGTAGTATAAAACCGGGGAATCAGCCCCAGCATTTT.

This clonotype was seen a single time. The chain couples TRBV6-2 or TRBV6-3 to TRBJ2-3; no firm D call. This CDR3 has 14 residues. V lost 9 bases to trimming and J lost 1 base, with 14 bases between them. CDR1 is MNHEY and CDR2 is SVGEGT in the germline V gene. The DNA for the CDR3 is TGTGCCAGTAGGCAGGTCTCCCGCACAGATACGCAGTATTTT. Its translation is CASRQVSRTDTQYF.

This clonotype is labeled as medium-sized. The V gene is TRBV7-2, the J gene TRBJ2-3; D may match TRBD1 or TRBD2 (6 bases each). V was clipped by 1 base and J by 4 bases, with 9 bases between them. This CDR3 region has 14 residues. Germline loops: CDR1 SGHTA, CDR2 FQGNSA. This CDR3 is CASSLVGGPDTQYF. CDR3 coding DNA: TGTGCCAGCAGCTTAGTGGGGGGCCCAGATACGCAGTATTTT. The whole variable domain, filled in from reference TRBV7-2 and TRBJ2-3, reads GAGVSQSPSNKVTEKGKDVELRCDPISGHTALYWYRQSLGQGLEFLIYFQGNSAPDKSGLPSDRFSAERTGGSVSTLTIQRTQQEDSAVYLCASSLVGGPDTQYFGPGTRLTVL.

V is TRBV2 and J is TRBJ1-6; D is uncertain. The germline V gene has CDR1 SNHLY and CDR2 FYNNEI. Trimming removed 3 bases from V and 7 bases from J, with 7 bases in between. This CDR3 spans 13 amino acids. The CDR3 protein is CASSEEANSPLHF. The CDR3 coding sequence is TGTGCCAGCAGTGAGGAAGCGAATTCACCCCTCCACTTT.